The 21 T cell receptor beta chains listed next were all sequenced from one sample in a study of blood T cell repertoires in COVID-19. Profiled with immunoSEQ multiplex PCR; TCRdb holds only in-frame clones, not every one. This sample has about 240,000 clones, with 83% found just once. Material: PBMCs or T cells enriched from blood (not recorded which). The source of these receptors is a woman between 40 and 55 years old who had been exposed to COVID-19.

The rearrangement links TRBV5-1 to TRBJ2-1; 8 bases are a match to TRBD2. The CDR3 consists of 15 residues. J lost 4 bases, V lost 6 bases, and 9 bases had no gene match. Germline CDR1 and CDR2: SGHRS and YFSETQ. The CDR3 bases are TGCGCCAGCACGCGGGGGGACCTACAATACAATGAGCAGTTCTTC. Translating gives CASTRGDLQYNEQFF.

Here the CDR3 reads CASSKLAGGPSEQFF. CDR3 DNA sequence: TGTGCCAGCAGCAAACTAGCGGGGGGGCCGAGTGAGCAGTTCTTC. The rearrangement uses TRBV6-2 or TRBV6-3 and TRBJ2-1, with 13 bases fitting TRBD2. Germline CDR1 MNHEY, CDR2 SVGEGT. This CDR3 spans 15 amino acids. V was pared by 6 bases and J by 9 bases, with 8 bases of the junction left unmatched.

The V gene is TRBV19, the J gene TRBJ1-6; the D is unclear. Trimming took off 3 bases at V and 6 bases at J, with 15 bases between the two ends. The CDR3 has 16 residues. CDR1 LNHDA and CDR2 SQIVND come from the germline V gene (reference sequence). The CDR3 sequence is CASSIDAQAPNSPLHF. DNA of the CDR3: TGTGCCAGTAGTATTGACGCGCAGGCCCCTAATTCACCCCTCCACTTT.

This clone is a singleton in its sample. This chain uses TRBV5-1 with TRBJ1-2; 9 positions match TRBD1. CDR1 SGHRS and CDR2 YFSETQ come from the germline V gene. Trimming removed 1 base from V and 5 bases from J; junction bases left unmatched: 6. The CDR3 runs 15 residues. The CDR3: CASSLSGDRVYGYTF. CDR3 in DNA: TGCGCCAGCAGCTTGAGCGGGGACAGGGTATATGGCTACACCTTC.

This clone was counted a few times. This chain uses TRBV5-1 with TRBJ1-1; D possibly corresponds to TRBD1 (5 bases). Germline assignment: CDR1 SGHRS and CDR2 YFSETQ. The ends were cut back, 4 bases at V and 3 bases at J, with 22 bases in the middle. This CDR3 has 17 residues. CDR3 region: CASSPTDSYLGDTEAFF. The CDR3 DNA is TGCGCCAGCAGCCCCACTGACAGCTACCTTGGGGACACTGAAGCTTTCTTT.

This chain uses TRBV7-2 with TRBJ2-3; D remains ambiguous. V was shortened by 3 bases and J by 0 bases, with 7 bases between the two germline ends. CDR1 is SGHTA, CDR2 FQGNSA, per germline. The CDR3 sequence is 14 residues long. The CDR3: CASSLLISTDTQYF. In DNA form, the CDR3 reads TGTGCCAGCAGCTTGCTAATAAGCACAGATACGCAGTATTTT.

The chain links TRBV2 to TRBJ2-2, with unresolved D. This CDR3 has 12 amino acids. Germline CDR1 is SNHLY and CDR2 is FYNNEI. V gave up 4 bases and J gave up 5 bases, with 5 bases separating them. The CDR3 region has the DNA TGTGCCAGCAGTGCCGTGACCGGGGAGCTGTTTTTT. It is translated as CASSAVTGELFF.

This chain connects TRBV7-6 to TRBJ1-6; D is unresolved. The ends were cut back, 1 base at V and 0 bases at J, with 10 bases in the middle. From germline, CDR1 is SGHVS and CDR2 FNYEAQ. The CDR3 is 17 amino acids. The CDR3 loop is CASSLVEFGSYNSPLHF. Here the CDR3 DNA reads TGTGCCAGCAGCTTAGTAGAGTTCGGCTCCTATAATTCACCCCTCCACTTT.

The chain carries TRBV5-4 and TRBJ2-7, with 10 positions matching TRBD2. The CDR3 is 16 amino acids. Per germline, CDR1 SGHNT and CDR2 YYREEE (reference sequence). The trim removed 4 bases at V and 2 bases at J, leaving 9 bases unmatched. The CDR3 nucleotides are TGTGCCAGCAGCGCCGGTAGTAGCGGGGGGACCTACGAGCAGTACTTC. As protein: CASSAGSSGGTYEQYF.

CDR3 amino acids: CASSISSGGATSTDTQYF. CDR3 DNA sequence: TGTGCCAGCAGCATATCTAGCGGGGGGGCCACTAGCACAGATACGCAGTATTTT. This chain uses TRBV7-8 with TRBJ2-3, with 12 bases matching TRBD2. Per germline, CDR1 SGHVS and CDR2 FQNEAQ. The CDR3 extends over 18 amino acids. V dropped 5 bases and J dropped 0; count of bases not matched to a gene: 9.

This rearrangement joins TRBV9 to TRBJ2-3; no definite D call. The V end lost 2 bases, the J end lost 4 bases, and 5 bases lay between the germline ends. CDR1 and CDR2 (germline): SGDLS, YYNGEE. This CDR3 has 12 amino acids. CDR3 sequence reads: CASSVNSDTQYF. CDR3 in DNA: TGTGCCAGCAGCGTGAACTCAGATACGCAGTATTTT.

V usage is TRBV9 and J usage is TRBJ2-7; 7 nucleotides align to TRBD1. V trimming: 3 bases; J trimming: 3 bases; junction bases outside the gene matches: 6. The CDR3 is 14 amino acids. In germline, CDR1 is SGDLS, CDR2 YYNGEE. CDR3 sequence: CASSGRDSDYEQYF. For the CDR3, the DNA is TGTGCCAGCAGCGGCCGGGACAGCGACTACGAGCAGTACTTC.

In its sample, this clone was seen once. The rearrangement links TRBV7-6 to TRBJ2-1; no clear D gene. V lost 3 bases and J 7 bases, leaving 4 bases between the germline ends. Germline V gene sequence: CDR1 SGHVS, CDR2 FNYEAQ. This CDR3 contains 11 residues. The CDR3 reads CASSFGNEQFF. CDR3 in DNA: TGTGCCAGCAGCTTCGGTAATGAGCAGTTCTTC.

The rearrangement links TRBV28 to TRBJ1-4; D uncertain. This CDR3 comprises 14 residues. Trimming removed 6 bases from V and 4 bases from J, with 12 bases in between. Germline CDR1 reads MDHEN; CDR2 reads SYDVKM. CDR3 sequence: CASSPTDYNEKLFF. The CDR3 DNA reads as TGTGCCAGCAGCCCCACAGACTATAATGAAAAACTGTTTTTT.

This clone was observed a few times. The V gene is TRBV6-6, the J gene TRBJ1-6; D is unclear. The V end lost 6 bases, the J end lost 5 bases, and 8 bases lay between the germline ends. The germline CDR1 and CDR2 sequences are MNHNY and SVGAGI (reference sequence). The CDR3 totals 13 residues. The chain's CDR3 is CASSRANNSPLHF. CDR3 in DNA: TGTGCCAGCAGCCGCGCTAATAATTCACCCCTCCACTTT.

V usage is TRBV3-1 (or the pseudogene TRBV3-2) and J usage is TRBJ1-1; perhaps TRBD1 as D (6 bases). The ends were cut back, 4 bases at V and 1 base at J, with 13 bases in the middle. This CDR3 comprises 15 residues. Germline V gene sequence: CDR1 LGHDT, CDR2 YNNKEL (reference sequence). The CDR3 nucleotides read TGTGCCAGCAGCCTGTACAGGGTATCGAACACTGAAGCTTTCTTT. Translation: CASSLYRVSNTEAFF.

The chain couples TRBV11-3 to TRBJ1-6; TRBD1 matches at 7 bases. In germline, CDR1 is SGHNT, CDR2 YENEEA. The CDR3 is 17 amino acids. Trimming cost V 5 bases and J 5 bases; bases outside gene matches: 12. CDR3 nucleotide sequence: TGTGCCAGCAGCCCCCCGACAGGGACGGAGGATAATTCACCCCTCCACTTT. It encodes CASSPPTGTEDNSPLHF.

This clone was counted only a few times. The chain carries TRBV4-2 and TRBJ2-5, with TRBD2 matching 9 bases. CDR3 length: 16 amino acids. J gave up 0 bases and V 4 bases, and 6 bases lay outside the gene matches. CDR1 is LGHNA and CDR2 is YNFKEQ in the germline V gene. In DNA, the CDR3 is TGTGCCAGCAGCCTAGGAAGCGGGGGGTACCAAGAGACCCAGTACTTC. Its protein is CASSLGSGGYQETQYF.

This clone was seen once. CDR3 sequence reads: CASSLYSPQETQYF. The DNA of the CDR3 is TGCGCCAGCAGCTTATACTCCCCCCAAGAGACCCAGTACTTC. The chain couples TRBV5-1 to TRBJ2-5, with D uncertain. The germline gives CDR1 SGHRS, CDR2 YFSETQ. V lost 2 bases and J lost 1, with 9 bases in between. CDR3 length: 14 residues.

Here the CDR3 reads CASSPGGSGNTIYF. DNA for the CDR3: TGTGCCAGCTCACCCGGGGGTTCAGGAAACACCATATATTTT. This chain links TRBV18 with TRBJ1-3; tentative D call: TRBD1 (5 bases). The V end lost 3 bases, the J end lost 4 bases, and 10 bases lay between the germline ends. CDR1 is KGHSH and CDR2 is LQKENI in the germline V gene. This CDR3 is built from 14 residues. The full variable domain, rest sourced from reference TRBV18 and TRBJ1-3, is NAGVMQNPRHLVRRRGQEARLRCSPMKGHSHVYWYRQLPEEGLKFMVYLQKENIIDESGMPKERFSAEFPKEGPSILRIQQVVRGDSAAYFCASSPGGSGNTIYFGEGSWLTVV.

This rearrangement joins TRBV19 to TRBJ1-4; D is ambiguous. V gave up 1 base and J gave up 0 bases, with 6 bases separating them. Germline V gene sequence: CDR1 LNHDA, CDR2 SQIVND (reference sequence). This CDR3 contains 15 residues. DNA of the CDR3: TGTGCCAGTAGTATAGGGCAGTCAACTAATGAAAAACTGTTTTTT. This codes for CASSIGQSTNEKLFF.